These 8 T cell receptor beta chains were all obtained from the same sample, sequenced in a study of graft-versus-host responses after intestinal transplantation (dated by TCRdb to 2020 to 2023). Antigens for these TCRs are unknown. The library was obtained by the immunoSEQ multiplex PCR assay. The table was pulled from immuneACCESS by TCRdb, which kept in-frame rearrangements only. Such tables lose some clones; where checked, under half of the loss comes from unresolved V genes, and the rest has no known cause. The sample includes tens of thousands of clones, with 85% to 95% observed a single time. The ten most abundant clones make up about 0.5% of the sample. In light of the paper, this sample's time point label describes: cells obtained before transplantation from donor or recipient. Here the sequenced sample was unstimulated CD8+ T cells sorted from spleen or lymph node cells, taken before intestinal transplant. Receptor source: a human donor who received an intestinal transplant.

The rearrangement links TRBV6-1 to TRBJ1-3; no clear D. Germline V gene lookup returns CDR1 MNHNS and CDR2 SASEGT. This CDR3 comprises 15 residues. Trimming pared 2 bases from V and 4 bases from J, leaving 12 bases between. The CDR3 sequence: CASSEWLTEGNTIYF. DNA of the CDR3: TGTGCCAGCAGTGAATGGTTAACTGAGGGAAACACCATATATTTT.

The V call is TRBV4-1, the J call TRBJ1-1, with 7 bases aligning to TRBD1. Germline CDR1 reads MGHRA; CDR2 reads YSYEKL. J gave up 1 base and V 2 bases, and 7 bases lay outside the gene matches. CDR3 size: 16 residues. CDR3 amino acids: CASSQTWTGPNTEAFF. The CDR3 nucleotides read TGCGCCAGCAGCCAAACGTGGACAGGCCCGAACACTGAAGCTTTCTTT.

The CDR3 nucleotides read TGTGCCAGCAGCTCGAGGACAGGGGAAAATTCACCCCTCCACTTT. It specifies CASSSRTGENSPLHF. The chain has TRBV5-5 and TRBJ1-6; TRBD1 matches 9 bases. The CDR3 has 15 amino acids. Germline CDR1 SGHKS, CDR2 YYEKEE (reference sequence). V trimming: 3 bases; J trimming: 7 bases; junction bases outside the gene matches: 5. Supplemented by reference TRBV5-5 and TRBJ1-6, the full variable domain reads DAGVTQSPTHLIKTRGQQVTLRCSPISGHKSVSWYQQVLGQGPQFIFQYYEKEERGRGNFPDRFSARQFPNYSSELNVNALLLGDSALYLCASSSRTGENSPLHFGNGTRLTVT.

As DNA, the CDR3 is TGTGCCAGCAGCTTACTCCAAGAGACCCAGTACTTC. Amino acids: CASSLLQETQYF. V is TRBV7-9 and J is TRBJ2-5; the D is unclear. The CDR3 contains 12 residues. Trimming pared 2 bases from V and 1 base from J, leaving 2 bases between. Germline values: CDR1 SEHNR, CDR2 FQNEAQ (reference sequence).

The chain recombines TRBV30 with TRBJ1-2; no reliable D call. V was cut by 2 bases and J by 5 bases, with 15 bases left in between. This CDR3 is 14 amino acids long. Germline assignment: CDR1 GTSNPN and CDR2 SVGIG (reference sequence). The CDR3 here is CAWSLSGLYYGYTF. CDR3 sequence (DNA): TGTGCCTGGAGTCTCTCGGGGTTATATTATGGCTACACCTTC.

The chain is built from TRBV5-1 and TRBJ1-2; TRBD1 is a possible D gene (6 bases). CDR1 SGHRS and CDR2 YFSETQ come from the germline V gene. V was pared by 4 bases and J by 1 base, with 14 bases between. The CDR3 is made up of 15 amino acids. The CDR3 here is CASSLTQQGNYGYTF. The CDR3 DNA reads TGCGCCAGCAGCCTTACCCAACAGGGTAACTATGGCTACACCTTC.

The CDR3 reads CASSPSPTYEQYF. CDR3 DNA sequence: TGTGCCAGCAGCCCCTCCCCCACTTACGAGCAGTACTTC. This chain connects TRBV5-6 to TRBJ2-7, with D hard to call. Germline assignment: CDR1 SGHDT and CDR2 YYEEEE. The germline V and J ends were trimmed by 4 bases and 4 bases, with 12 bases remaining between them. This CDR3 has 13 residues.

Points on this clone: The sample holds other DNA sequences that translate to the same CDR3. The rearrangement uses TRBV7-9 and TRBJ2-7; D gene ambiguous. Trimming took off 5 bases at V and 1 base at J, with 3 bases between the two ends. CDR1 SEHNR and CDR2 FQNEAQ come from the germline V gene (reference sequence). The CDR3 contains 11 residues. DNA for the CDR3: TGTGCCAGCAGCCCTTCCTACGAGCAGTACTTC. Amino acid sequence: CASSPSYEQYF.